These T cell receptor beta chains were read from a single sample in a study of blood T cell repertoires in COVID-19. Sequenced by immunoSEQ multiplex PCR; TCRdb stores in-frame clones only, minus some. Among about 110,000 clones listed, over 70% were seen once. The sequenced sample consisted of peripheral blood. Every receptor here comes from a human donor in a cohort sampled during active or convalescent COVID-19. Each CDR3 is given with its conserved first and last residue. The D gene is left open where the match is weak. A row's size may be missing; if present it is once, few, many or a size class.

j_call clone_size v_call d_call cdr3_aa cdr3_nt
TRBJ1-5 once TRBV6-2/TRBV6-3 TRBD1 CASSYSSGQIRPPQHF TGTGCCAGCAGTTACTCCTCGGGACAGATACGTCCGCCCCAGCATTTT
TRBJ1-2 NA TRBV28 NA CASRLRGVVSTF TGTGCCAGCAGACTTCGAGGCGTTGTGTCCACCTTC
TRBJ1-1 NA TRBV5-1 NA CASSLGDTRNTEAFF TGCGCCAGCAGCTTGGGGGACACCCGAAACACTGAAGCTTTCTTT
TRBJ1-3 NA TRBV4-3 TRBD1 CASSHYLTGTGNSGNTIYF TGCGCCAGCAGCCATTATCTAACCGGGACAGGCAACTCTGGAAACACCATATATTTT
TRBJ2-1 NA TRBV27 TRBD1 CASSRHPGQGAYEQFF TGTGCCAGCAGCCGCCACCCGGGACAGGGGGCGTATGAGCAGTTCTTC
TRBJ1-1 once TRBV9 TRBD1 CASSADPLGSGGRRNTEAFF TGTGCCAGCAGCGCCGACCCTCTTGGGTCAGGGGGTCGAAGGAACACTGAAGCTTTCTTT
TRBJ1-3 NA TRBV18 NA CASSPPLRISSGNTIYF TGTGCCAGCTCACCACCGCTCAGGATAAGCTCTGGAAACACCATATATTTT
TRBJ2-1 NA TRBV20-1 TRBD2 CSASKTSGGPSYNEQFF TGCAGTGCTAGTAAGACTAGCGGGGGACCCTCCTACAATGAGCAGTTCTTC
TRBJ2-6 NA TRBV7-8 NA CASSLGSLAPGANVLTF TGTGCCAGCAGCTTAGGGTCGCTAGCGCCTGGGGCCAACGTCCTGACTTTC
TRBJ1-5 NA TRBV18 TRBD1 CASSSGTVNQPQHF TGTGCCAGCTCTTCCGGGACAGTTAATCAGCCCCAGCATTTT
TRBJ2-7 once TRBV7-2 NA CASSLEAARSYEQYF TGTGCCAGCAGCCTGGAGGCTGCCCGATCCTACGAGCAGTACTTC
TRBJ2-5 NA TRBV19 NA CASSLRPTGLQETQYF TGTGCCAGTAGTCTCCGACCCACAGGTCTCCAAGAGACCCAGTACTTC
TRBJ2-7 NA TRBV29-1 TRBD2 CSGRLAGGEQYF TGCAGCGGCAGACTAGCGGGAGGGGAGCAGTACTTC
TRBJ2-7 NA TRBV5-1 TRBD1 CASSKATGSGQAYEQYF TGCGCCAGCAGCAAAGCGACAGGGTCGGGCCAAGCCTACGAGCAGTACTTC
TRBJ2-1 NA TRBV19 TRBD2 CASTSGTSGRAIADNEQFF TGTGCCAGTACCTCCGGGACTAGCGGGAGGGCTATAGCCGACAATGAGCAGTTCTTC
TRBJ2-1 NA TRBV4-1 TRBD2 CASSQPSAGAYNEQFF TGCGCCAGCAGCCAACCCTCAGCGGGAGCCTACAATGAGCAGTTCTTC
TRBJ2-5 once TRBV24-1 NA CANTGRETQYF TGTGCCAACACAGGGAGAGAGACCCAGTACTTC
TRBJ1-1 NA TRBV5-1 NA CASSLAAHKNTEAFF TGCGCCAGCAGCTTGGCCGCACACAAGAACACTGAAGCTTTCTTT
TRBJ2-7 NA TRBV2 NA CASDSGLGAYEQYF TGTGCCAGCGACTCGGGACTGGGGGCCTACGAGCAGTACTTC
TRBJ1-6 NA TRBV7-2 NA CASRVGAISPLHF TGTGCCAGCAGAGTGGGGGCGATTTCACCCCTCCACTTT
TRBJ2-7 NA TRBV27 NA CASSRGISSYEQYF TGTGCCAGCAGTCGGGGGATAAGCTCCTACGAGCAGTACTTC
TRBJ2-7 NA TRBV5-4 TRBD2 CASSLLGLAGSYEQYF TGTGCCAGCAGCCTACTGGGACTAGCGGGGTCCTACGAGCAGTACTTC
TRBJ1-6 NA TRBV7-9 NA CASSLRQSSPLHF TGTGCCAGCAGCCTACGACAGTCTTCACCCCTCCACTTT
TRBJ1-5 medium-sized TRBV4-1 NA CASSAFGADQPQHF TGCGCCAGCAGCGCTTTTGGGGCAGATCAGCCCCAGCATTTT
TRBJ2-1 NA TRBV12-5 NA CASGRRTILSHEQFF TGTGCTAGTGGTCGACGGACAATACTTAGTCATGAGCAGTTCTTC
TRBJ1-1 NA TRBV27 NA CASGEAGGTEAFF TGTGCCAGCGGCGAGGCGGGAGGGACTGAAGCTTTCTTT
TRBJ1-2 NA TRBV6-2/TRBV6-3 NA CASSHYDRRYYGYTF TGTGCCAGCAGCCATTACGACAGGAGATACTATGGCTACACCTTC
TRBJ1-5 NA TRBV19 TRBD1 CAISTGTGDRQPQHF TGTGCCATCTCAACCGGGACAGGGGATCGTCAGCCCCAGCATTTT
TRBJ1-2 few TRBV18 TRBD1 CASSPGQVSNYGYTF TGTGCCAGCTCCCCCGGACAGGTATCCAACTATGGCTACACCTTC
TRBJ2-7 NA TRBV28 TRBD1 CASSWTGLTYEQYF TGTGCCAGCAGCTGGACAGGCCTGACCTACGAGCAGTACTTC
TRBJ2-7 few TRBV4-3 TRBD2 CASSLGLAPAYEQYF TGCGCCAGCAGCCTAGGACTAGCGCCAGCTTACGAGCAGTACTTC
TRBJ2-3 once TRBV6-5 NA CASSYSRRKAADTQYF TGTGCCAGCAGTTACTCGCGACGGAAGGCGGCAGATACGCAGTATTTT
TRBJ1-1 NA TRBV5-8 TRBD1 CASSSGGATEAFF TGTGCCAGCAGCTCAGGGGGCGCGACTGAAGCTTTCTTT
TRBJ2-2 few TRBV6-2/TRBV6-3 TRBD2 CASSYPGTSGSAGELFF TGTGCCAGCAGTTACCCGGGGACTAGCGGGAGTGCCGGGGAGCTGTTTTTT
TRBJ2-1 few TRBV28 NA CASSETGIERRYNEQFF TGTGCCAGCAGTGAGACTGGTATAGAGCGTCGGTACAATGAGCAGTTCTTC
TRBJ2-6 many TRBV2 TRBD1 CASNTDREAGANVLTF TGTGCCAGCAATACCGACAGGGAAGCTGGGGCCAACGTCCTGACTTTC
TRBJ2-5 NA TRBV5-1 NA CASSTGLETQYF TGCGCCAGCAGCACGGGACTAGAGACCCAGTACTTC
TRBJ2-3 once TRBV28 TRBD2 CASRGILAGDTQYF TGTGCCAGCAGAGGAATACTAGCGGGAGATACGCAGTATTTT
TRBJ1-1 NA TRBV19 NA CASSVQQSEAFF TGTGCCAGTAGTGTCCAACAGAGTGAAGCTTTCTTT
TRBJ2-3 once TRBV12-3/TRBV12-4 NA CASSLGLRTQYF TGTGCCAGCAGTCTTGGACTCCGTACGCAGTATTTT
TRBJ2-3 NA TRBV6-5 NA CASSLYSKSTDTQYF TGTGCCAGCAGCCTATATAGTAAAAGCACAGATACGCAGTATTTT
TRBJ2-7 NA TRBV13 NA CASSPGTVYEQYF TGTGCCAGCAGCCCGGGGACTGTCTACGAGCAGTACTTC
TRBJ2-7 many TRBV5-1 TRBD1 CASSPGTGSYEQYF TGCGCCAGCAGCCCTGGGACAGGCTCCTACGAGCAGTACTTC
TRBJ2-7 NA TRBV20-1 NA CSARGPYEQYF TGCAGTGCTAGAGGGCCCTACGAGCAGTACTTC